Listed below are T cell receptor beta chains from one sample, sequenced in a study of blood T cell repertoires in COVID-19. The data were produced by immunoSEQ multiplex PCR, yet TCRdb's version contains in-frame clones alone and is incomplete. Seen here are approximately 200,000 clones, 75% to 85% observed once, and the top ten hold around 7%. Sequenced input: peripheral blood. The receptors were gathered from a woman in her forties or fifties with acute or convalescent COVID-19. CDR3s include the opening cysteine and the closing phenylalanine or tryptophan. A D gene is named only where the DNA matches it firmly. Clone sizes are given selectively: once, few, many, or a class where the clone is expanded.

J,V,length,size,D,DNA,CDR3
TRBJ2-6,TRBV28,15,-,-,TGTGCCAGCAGTTTAGCAGGGTCTGGGGCCAACGTCCTGACTTTC,CASSLAGSGANVLTF
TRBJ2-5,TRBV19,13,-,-,TGTGCCAGTAGTCCCTCAGGACAAGAGACCCAGTACTTC,CASSPSGQETQYF
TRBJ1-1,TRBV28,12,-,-,TGTGCCAGCAGCGCCCCAGGAACTGAAGCTTTCTTT,CASSAPGTEAFF
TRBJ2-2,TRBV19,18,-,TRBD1,TGTGCCAGTAGTATAGAGACGATCGGGACAGGGAACACCGGGGAGCTGTTTTTT,CASSIETIGTGNTGELFF
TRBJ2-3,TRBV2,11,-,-,TGTGCCAGCAGGAGATGGGATACGCAGTATTTT,CASRRWDTQYF
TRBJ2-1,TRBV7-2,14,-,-,TGTGCCAGCAGCCTCGGGAGCGGGTACAATGAGCAGTTCTTC,CASSLGSGYNEQFF
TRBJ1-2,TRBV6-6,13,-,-,TGTGCCAGCAGTACGGTACTAACTATGGGCTACACCTTC,CASSTVLTMGYTF
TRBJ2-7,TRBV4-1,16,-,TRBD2,TGCGCCAGCAGCCGGTCGACTAGCGGGGCGGGCTACGAGCAGTACTTC,CASSRSTSGAGYEQYF
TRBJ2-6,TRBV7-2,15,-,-,TGTGCCAGCAGCTTAATGCTTGTTGCGAGAGGGGGACTGACTTTC,CASSLMLVARGGLTF
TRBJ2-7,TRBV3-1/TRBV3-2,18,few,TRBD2,TGTGCCAGCAGCCAAGATGGGCTAGCGGGAGGGCCTAGAGGTGAGCAGTACTTC,CASSQDGLAGGPRGEQYF
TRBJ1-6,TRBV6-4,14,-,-,TGTGCCAGCTCTCGGTTCGAGAATAATTCACCCCTCCACTTT,CASSRFENNSPLHF
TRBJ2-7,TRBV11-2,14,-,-,TGTGCCAGCAGCTTAGGGTCCCCCCGGGGCGAGCAGTACTTC,CASSLGSPRGEQYF
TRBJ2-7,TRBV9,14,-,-,TGTGCCAGCAGTGCGGGACAGCACTCCTACGAGCAGTACTTC,CASSAGQHSYEQYF
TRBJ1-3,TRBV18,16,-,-,TGTGCCAGCTCACGCTCGACAGTCAACTCTGGAAACACCATATATTTT,CASSRSTVNSGNTIYF
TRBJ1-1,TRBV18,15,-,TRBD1,TGTGCCAGCTCACCACAAACAGGGGTGAACACTGAAGCTTTCTTT,CASSPQTGVNTEAFF
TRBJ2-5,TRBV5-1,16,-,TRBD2,TGCGCCAGCAGCTTGGATCCAGCGGGGGGCCGGGAGACCCAGTACTTC,CASSLDPAGGRETQYF
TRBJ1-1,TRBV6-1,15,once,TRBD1,TGTGCCAGCAGTGAACAACAGGGGGGACGCGCTGAAGCTTTCTTT,CASSEQQGGRAEAFF
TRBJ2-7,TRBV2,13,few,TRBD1,TGTGCCAGCAGTGAAGCACAGGGGGTCGAGCAGTACTTC,CASSEAQGVEQYF
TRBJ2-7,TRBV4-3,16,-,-,TGCGCCAGCAGCCAAGAGGTCGCCAGTGGCTCCTACGAGCAGTACTTC,CASSQEVASGSYEQYF
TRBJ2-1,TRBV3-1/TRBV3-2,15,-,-,TGTGCCAGCAGCCCGCGGGACCCAAGGGCGAGTGAGCAGTTCTTC,CASSPRDPRASEQFF
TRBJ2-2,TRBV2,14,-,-,TGTGCCAGCATAAGTCACAGGGACACCGGGGAGCTGTTTTTT,CASISHRDTGELFF
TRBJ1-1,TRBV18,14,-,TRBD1,TGTGCCAGCTCACTAAGACAGGGGGCCACTGAAGCTTTCTTT,CASSLRQGATEAFF
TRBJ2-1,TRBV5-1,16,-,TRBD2,TGCGCCAGCAGCCCCCAGGGACTAGCGGCATACAATGAGCAGTTCTTC,CASSPQGLAAYNEQFF
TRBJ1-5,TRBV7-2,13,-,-,TGTGCCAGCAGCCCGAGGGGCAATCAGCCCCAGCATTTT,CASSPRGNQPQHF
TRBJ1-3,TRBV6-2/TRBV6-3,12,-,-,TGTGCCAGCAGTACGACAGAAAACACCATATATTTT,CASSTTENTIYF
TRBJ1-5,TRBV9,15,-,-,TGTGCCAGCAGCGCCCGGGGGGGGAGCAATCAGCCCCAGCATTTT,CASSARGGSNQPQHF
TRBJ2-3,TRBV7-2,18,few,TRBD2,TGTGCCAGCAGCTCGCCCCGGACTAGCGGGGGGGCCACAGATACGCAGTATTTT,CASSSPRTSGGATDTQYF
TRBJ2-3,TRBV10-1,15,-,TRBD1,TGCGCCAGCAGATCGGGACAGCTTAGCACAGATACGCAGTATTTT,CASRSGQLSTDTQYF
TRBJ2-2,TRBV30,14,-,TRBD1,TGTGCCGGGCGAGGGACAGGGAATACCGGGGAGCTGTTTTTT,CAGRGTGNTGELFF
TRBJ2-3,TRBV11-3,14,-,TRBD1,TGTGCCAGCAGCCTTGACAGGGGCACAGATACGCAGTATTTT,CASSLDRGTDTQYF
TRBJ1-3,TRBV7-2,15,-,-,TGTGCCAGCAGCCCCAGACACCTCTCTGGAAACACCATATATTTT,CASSPRHLSGNTIYF
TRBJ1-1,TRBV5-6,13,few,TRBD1,TGTGCCAGCAGCTTGCTGACAGGGTTCGAAGCTTTCTTT,CASSLLTGFEAFF
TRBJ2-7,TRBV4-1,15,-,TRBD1,TGCGCCAGCAGCCCGGGACAGGGGGCGCGTTACGAGCAGTACTTC,CASSPGQGARYEQYF
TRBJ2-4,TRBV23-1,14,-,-,TGCGCCAGCAGCAGGCCCAACATCTTAAACATTCAGTACTTC,CASSRPNILNIQYF
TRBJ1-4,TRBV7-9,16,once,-,TGTGCCAGCAGCTTAGGGGAGGGAGCTTATAATGAAAAACTGTTTTTT,CASSLGEGAYNEKLFF
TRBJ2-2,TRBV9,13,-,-,TGTGCCAGCAGGGGGACTCGCACCGGGGAGCTGTTTTTT,CASRGTRTGELFF
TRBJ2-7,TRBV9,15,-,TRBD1,TGTGCCAGCAGCGTGTCGACAGGGGGAGCTTACGAGCAGTACTTC,CASSVSTGGAYEQYF
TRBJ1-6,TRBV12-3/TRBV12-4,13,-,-,TGTGCCAGCAGCCGACAGGTTAATTCACCCCTCCACTTT,CASSRQVNSPLHF
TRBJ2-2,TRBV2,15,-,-,TGTGCCAGCAGTGCCCGGACTGCGAACACCGGGGAGCTGTTTTTT,CASSARTANTGELFF
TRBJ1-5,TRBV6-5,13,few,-,TGTGCCAGCAGCCTCGACAGAGATCAGCCCCAGCATTTT,CASSLDRDQPQHF
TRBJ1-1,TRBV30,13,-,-,TGTGCCTGGACGGACATACCGAACACTGAAGCTTTCTTT,CAWTDIPNTEAFF
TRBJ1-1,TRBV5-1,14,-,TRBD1,TGCGCCAGCAGCATCGGGACAGTGAACACTGAAGCTTTCTTT,CASSIGTVNTEAFF
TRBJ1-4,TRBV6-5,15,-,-,TGTGCCAGCAGTTACGGGCAGGGAACTAATGAAAAACTGTTTTTT,CASSYGQGTNEKLFF
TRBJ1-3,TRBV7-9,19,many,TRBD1,TGTGCCAGCAGCTCCCCCTTCATAACAGGGGCTTACTCTGGAAACACCATATATTTT,CASSSPFITGAYSGNTIYF
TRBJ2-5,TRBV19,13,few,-,TGTGCCAGTAGTATGGGAGTCCAAGAGACCCAGTACTTC,CASSMGVQETQYF
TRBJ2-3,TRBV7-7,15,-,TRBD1,TGTGCTAGCAGCCCCAAACAGGGGGACACAGATACGCAGTATTTT,CASSPKQGDTDTQYF